A single sample gave rise to the 12 T cell receptor beta chains below, sequenced in a study of identical twins. A single record per CDR3 protein comes from TCRdb applying MiXCR to the 5' RACE reads. The sample includes more than 600,000 distinct CDR3 sequences, 18% of them seen just once. These data were also filed under a second study, of T cells expressing NK-cell markers.

The sequenced sample was PBMCs. The receptor set was obtained from a woman between 18 and 29 years old in good health.

This clonotype was seen a few times. The gene calls are TRBV5-1 and TRBJ2-1; TRBD2 aligns across 9 bases. V shed 6 bases, J shed 1 base, and the junction held 5 bases outside the gene matches. The CDR3 spans 15 residues. Germline CDR1 reads SGHRS; CDR2 reads YFSETQ. The CDR3 here is CASTYSGRSYNEQFF. The CDR3 nucleotides read TGCGCCAGCACCTATAGCGGGAGATCCTACAATGAGCAGTTCTTC.

This clonotype was recorded a few times. The chain uses TRBV27 and TRBJ2-3; D possibly corresponds to TRBD2 (6 bases). The germline V gene has CDR1 MNHEY and CDR2 SMNVEV (reference sequence). The CDR3 spans 14 residues. Trimming removed 5 bases from V and 2 bases from J, with 11 bases in between. The CDR3 region is CASSPRGYTDTQYF. The DNA for the CDR3 is TGTGCCAGCAGTCCGCGGGGTTACACAGATACGCAGTATTTT.

The V gene is TRBV4-3, the J gene TRBJ2-7; weak D call: TRBD1 (5 bases). The CDR3 spans 15 residues. The V and J ends lost 0 bases and 6 bases respectively, with 15 bases between them. Germline CDR1 is LGHNA and CDR2 is YSLEER. This CDR3 reads CASSQDRMQGFEQYF. For the CDR3, the DNA is TGCGCCAGCAGCCAAGATCGCATGCAGGGTTTCGAGCAGTACTTC.

This clonotype was found a few times. This chain uses TRBV19 with TRBJ2-7; 8 positions match TRBD2. The trim removed 6 bases at V and 5 bases at J, leaving 6 bases unmatched. The CDR3 length is 13 residues. Germline V gene data show CDR1 as LNHDA and CDR2 as SQIVND (reference sequence). In DNA, the CDR3 is TGTGCCAGTAGCTCAGGACTAGCCAACGAGCAGTACTTC. Amino acid sequence: CASSSGLANEQYF.

The rearrangement links TRBV2 to TRBJ2-5; TRBD1 is a possible D gene (5 bases). This CDR3 contains 13 residues. Trimming pared 2 bases from V and 2 bases from J, leaving 6 bases between. Per the germline V gene, CDR1 is SNHLY and CDR2 is FYNNEI. CDR3 bases: TGTGCCAGCAGTGAAAGGGGACAAGAGACCCAGTACTTC. This gives the protein CASSERGQETQYF.

This clonotype was seen repeatedly, ten times or more. The V and J genes are TRBV6-1 and TRBJ1-1, with TRBD1 identical over 7 bases. Germline-derived CDR1 and CDR2 are MNHNS and SASEGT. V was pared by 5 bases and J by 7 bases, with 4 bases of the junction left unmatched. This CDR3 region has 12 residues. CDR3 sequence reads: CASSPRQGEAFF. The CDR3 nucleotides read TGTGCCAGCAGTCCCCGACAGGGTGAAGCTTTCTTT.

This clonotype was observed a few times. The rearrangement joins TRBV6-5 to TRBJ1-1; D is unclear. V lost 5 bases and J 3 bases, leaving 7 bases between the germline ends. The germline gives CDR1 MNHEY, CDR2 SVGAGI. CDR3 length: 12 residues. CDR3 nucleotide sequence: TGTGCCAGCAGTGGGGTTTACACTGAAGCTTTCTTT. This translates into CASSGVYTEAFF.

This rearrangement joins TRBV4-1 to TRBJ2-7; unclear D gene. In germline, CDR1 is MGHRA, CDR2 YSYEKL. The CDR3 consists of 14 residues. The ends were cut back, 0 bases at V and 6 bases at J, with 12 bases in the middle. This CDR3 reads CASSQERTPSEQYF. The CDR3 DNA follows: TGCGCCAGCAGCCAAGAAAGGACCCCCTCCGAGCAGTACTTC.

This clonotype showed up just a few times. This chain connects TRBV25-1 to TRBJ2-1; TRBD2 aligns across 10 bases. CDR1 MGHDK and CDR2 SYGVNS come from the germline V gene. Unmatched junction bases numbered 5, after V lost 8 bases and J lost 7 bases. This CDR3 spans 13 amino acids. The CDR3 reads CASGVSGRNEQFF. The CDR3 DNA reads as TGTGCCAGCGGAGTTAGCGGGAGGAATGAGCAGTTCTTC.

The chain combines TRBV7-8 with TRBJ2-1; D is unresolved. The CDR3 spans 14 residues. Germline CDR1 and CDR2: SGHVS and FQNEAQ. V lost 5 bases and J lost 4, with 12 bases in between. CDR3 region: CASSPPDGYNEQFF. For the CDR3, the DNA is TGTGCCAGCAGCCCCCCCGATGGTTACAATGAGCAGTTCTTC.

V and J are TRBV25-1 and TRBJ1-2, with D possibly TRBD1 on 5 matching bases. CDR3 size: 14 residues. Trimming took off 2 bases at V and 2 bases at J, with 9 bases between the two ends. CDR1 is MGHDK and CDR2 is SYGVNS in the germline V gene. The DNA for the CDR3 is TGTGCCAGCAGTGAACGAGGGGACAACTATGGCTACACCTTC. As protein: CASSERGDNYGYTF.

The chain carries TRBV12-3 or TRBV12-4 and TRBJ1-1; D remains unclear. V shed 8 bases and J shed 4 bases, with 8 bases lying between them. The CDR3 has 11 amino acids. The CDR3 DNA reads as TGTGCCAGCCATCGGTTCACTGAAGCTTTCTTT. This sequence encodes CASHRFTEAFF.